This T cell receptor (beta chain) is drawn from a study of technical replicates of blood from a handful of donors. Assay: immunoSEQ multiplex PCR; the TCRdb copy retains only in-frame clones and omits some. The table records 79,000 or so clones, approximately 91% of them present only once. V was pared by 7 bases and J by 1 base, with 5 bases of the junction left unmatched. This CDR3 comprises 14 residues. Germline V gives CDR1 ENHRY, CDR2 SYGVKD. The chain has TRBV10-3 and TRBJ2-3, with 7 positions matching TRBD1. Sequenced material: T cells isolated from PBMCs. The origin of this receptor is a human donor in good health. CDR3 DNA sequence: TGTGCCATCATGGTAACAGGGGGCACAGATACGCAGTATTTT. This codes for CAIMVTGGTDTQYF.